Following are 9 T cell receptor beta chains from one sample sequenced in a study of CD8 T cells in seronegative destructive rheumatoid arthritis. Generated by immunoSEQ multiplex PCR, the TCRdb table keeps only in-frame clones and is missing some. This repertoire shows 10,000 to 15,000 clones, roughly four fifths found once; its top ten account for about 30%. The specimen sequenced was CD8+ T cells from blood. The source of these receptors is a woman between 25 and 49 years old with seronegative destructive rheumatoid arthritis.

This rearrangement joins TRBV18 to TRBJ2-7; D unclear. The CDR3 contains 14 residues. Trimming pared 3 bases from V and 6 bases from J, leaving 15 bases between. The V gene's germline CDR1 is KGHSH and CDR2 LQKENI. The CDR3, as DNA: TGTGCCAGCTCACCTCTCGGTAACCCAGGCGAGCAGTACGTC. Translated, it gives CASSPLGNPGEQYV.

V gene TRBV29-1 combines with J gene TRBJ1-2; D not resolved. The CDR3 contains 12 residues. CDR1 SQVTM and CDR2 ANQGSEA come from the germline V gene. V shed 0 bases and J shed 7 bases, with 9 bases lying between them. The CDR3 nucleotides are TGCAGCGTTGAAGATCAACAACCTGGCTACACCTTC. Protein sequence: CSVEDQQPGYTF.

The chain combines TRBV19 with TRBJ2-2; 10 bases are shared with TRBD1. This CDR3 comprises 17 residues. With 3 bases clipped from V and 1 base from J, the junction kept 5 bases outside the gene matches. Germline lookup yields CDR1 LNHDA and CDR2 SQIVND (reference sequence). CDR3 sequence (DNA): TGTGCCAGTAGTATCTCCCGGGACAGGGGGAACACCGGGGAGCTGTTTTTT. Translating it yields CASSISRDRGNTGELFF.

The gene calls are TRBV28 and TRBJ2-7; no reliable D call. Trimming cost V 6 bases and J 1 base, with 7 bases left between them. This CDR3 contains 12 residues. The germline V gene has CDR1 MDHEN and CDR2 SYDVKM. CDR3 bases: TGTGCCAGCAGGGAACAGTCCTACGAGCAGTACTTC. This encodes CASREQSYEQYF.

This clone occurred a few times. This sequence joins TRBV6-5 and TRBJ1-2, with unresolved D. Per the germline V gene, CDR1 is MNHEY and CDR2 is SVGAGI. The CDR3 has 13 residues. Trimming removed 2 bases from V and 3 bases from J, with 7 bases in between. CDR3 in amino acids: CASSYRTDYGYTF. In DNA, the CDR3 is TGTGCCAGCAGTTACCGTACGGACTATGGCTACACCTTC.

The chain has TRBV2 and TRBJ2-7; 7 bases map to TRBD1. Trimming took 5 bases from V and 0 from J; bases not matched to a gene: 4. The CDR3 has 14 amino acids. Germline loops: CDR1 SNHLY, CDR2 FYNNEI. The DNA for the CDR3 is TGTGCCAGCAGTCGACAGGGTAGCTCCTACGAGCAGTACTTC. Protein: CASSRQGSSYEQYF. Looking up the rest from reference TRBV2 and TRBJ2-7 gives the full variable domain: EPEVTQTPSHQVTQMGQEVILRCVPISNHLYFYWYRQILGQKVEFLVSFYNNEISEKSEIFDDQFSVERPDGSNFTLKIRSTKLEDSAMYFCASSRQGSSYEQYFGPGTRLTVT.

Here the CDR3 reads CASSQVQGGTGVTDTQYF. In nucleotides, the CDR3 is TGTGCCAGCAGCCAAGTTCAGGGGGGGACAGGGGTAACAGATACGCAGTATTTT. The rearrangement uses TRBV4-2 and TRBJ2-3, with TRBD1 matching 10 bases. This CDR3 region has 18 residues. Germline V CDR1 and CDR2: LGHNA, YNFKEQ. The V and J ends lost 1 base and 3 bases, in that order; junction bases with no gene match: 10.

This clone was observed a few times. This chain links TRBV19 with TRBJ1-4, with 7 nucleotides matching TRBD1. Trimming cost V 7 bases and J 7 bases; bases outside gene matches: 9. The germline gives CDR1 LNHDA, CDR2 SQIVND (reference sequence). This CDR3 has 14 residues. The CDR3 sequence: CASKGGASGEKLFF. For the CDR3, the DNA is TGTGCCAGTAAAGGGGGCGCGTCTGGTGAAAAACTGTTTTTT.

The rearrangement uses TRBV10-3 and TRBJ2-3; 9 bases are a match to TRBD2. The germline V gene has CDR1 ENHRY and CDR2 SYGVKD. The CDR3 consists of 12 residues. V shed 11 bases, J shed 4 bases, and the junction held 4 bases outside the gene matches. The CDR3 DNA sequence: TGTGCCGCTTTAGCGGGGGCAGATACGCAGTATTTT. As protein: CAALAGADTQYF.